Given below is one TCR beta chain in context. The antigen is undetermined. These data come from a study of CD8 T cells in ankylosing spondylitis. Study observations and caveats: It appeared that ankylosing spondylitis blood was characterized by a TCR beta motif of seven or eight highly homologous variants.

Each TCR beta library was made by quantitative 5'-RACE that incorporated molecular barcodes. TCRdb re-analysed the 5' RACE reads in MiXCR, keeping a single row per CDR3 protein. The table records more than 650,000 distinct CDR3 sequences, 10% to 15% of them present only once. Germline V lookup: CDR1 SEHNR, CDR2 FQNEAQ (reference sequence). The V segment lost 4 bases and the J segment 7 bases; nucleotides outside the gene matches: 10. This CDR3 contains 17 residues. This TCR derives from a male donor with ankylosing spondylitis. The chain recombines TRBV7-9 with TRBJ2-5; 15 nucleotides match TRBD2. Sequences were obtained from blood, either unsorted or a sorted T cell fraction (not recorded which). CDR3 DNA sequence: TGTGCCAGCAGCTCCGGACTAGCGGGGGGGCATCGAGGGACCCAGTACTTC. Translated: CASSSGLAGGHRGTQYF.